This TCR beta chain derives from a study of persistence of HIV-infected CD4 T cells. This CDR3 comprises 16 residues. Trimming removed 4 bases from V and 2 bases from J, with 18 bases in between. Per the germline V gene, CDR1 is SGHRS and CDR2 is YFSETQ. As concerns this clone: Its antigen remains unknown.

Lysates of CMV-infected fibroblasts at 10 ug/mL stimulated these cells. CD4+ T cells upregulating both CD40 ligand and CD69 were sorted as responding cells. The libraries were made with immunoSEQ version 4 in survey mode. Template was genomic DNA at about 9.3 ng/uL, with up to about 1 ug used per sample. Method: immunoSEQ multiplex PCR; TCRdb's copy keeps in-frame clones and lacks some. Of 6,000 to 8,500 clones listed, 79% are singletons. This material consisted of CD4+ T cells sorted from PBMCs after approximately 19-hour stimulation, taken from a patient who received antiretroviral therapy. The J gene is TRBJ1-1, the V gene TRBV5-1; D may be TRBD1 (5 bases). The origin of this receptor is an adult woman with HIV who was CMV-seropositive. The CDR3 nucleotides read TGCGCCAGCAGCCAGGGACCCAACCGCCAAAACACTGAAGCTTTCTTT. Encoded protein: CASSQGPNRQNTEAFF. Using reference TRBV5-1 and TRBJ1-1 for the parts outside the CDR3, the full variable domain is KAGVTQTPRYLIKTRGQQVTLSCSPISGHRSVSWYQQTPGQGLQFLFEYFSETQRNKGNFPGRFSGRQFSNSRSEMNVSTLELGDSALYLCASSQGPNRQNTEAFFGQGTRLTVV.